These 20 T cell receptor beta chains share one sample of origin, sequenced in a study of shared clonotypes between healthy human individuals. Only in-frame clones appear in the TCRdb table, and some are missing; sequencing was by immunoSEQ multiplex PCR. The data show about 1.5 million clones, approximately 98% seen once. Input material: naive CD4+ T cells sorted from blood. The sample's subset: CD45RA+ positively selected. The receptors originated from a man aged 30 to 39 in good health.

The chain carries TRBV9 and TRBJ2-1; TRBD1 is a possible D gene (6 bases). Germline V gives CDR1 SGDLS, CDR2 YYNGEE. CDR3 length: 14 amino acids. Trimming removed 4 bases at V and 5 bases at J, with 13 bases between. For the CDR3, the DNA is TGTGCCAGCAGCTTTGGTAACAGGGACAATGAGCAGTTCTTC. Translating gives CASSFGNRDNEQFF. Combining the CDR3 with reference TRBV9 and TRBJ2-1 gives the whole variable domain DSGVTQTPKHLITATGQRVTLRCSPRSGDLSVYWYQQSLDQGLQFLIQYYNGEERAKGNILERFSAQQFPDLHSELNLSSLELGDSALYFCASSFGNRDNEQFFGPGTRLTVL.

The rearrangement links TRBV9 to TRBJ1-5, with TRBD1 matching over 7 bases. Germline CDR1 SGDLS, CDR2 YYNGEE. The CDR3 has 14 residues. V was clipped by 0 bases and J by 6 bases; unmatched bases: 3. The CDR3 loop is CASSVEGAGQPQHF. As DNA, the CDR3 is TGTGCCAGCAGCGTAGAGGGGGCGGGTCAGCCCCAGCATTTT.

The chain recombines TRBV28 with TRBJ1-2, with 7 positions matching TRBD1. Germline V CDR1 and CDR2: MDHEN, SYDVKM. The CDR3 contains 13 residues. Trimming took 6 bases from V and 8 from J; bases not matched to a gene: 9. CDR3 sequence reads: CASRLTGFEGYTF. CDR3 DNA sequence: TGTGCCAGCAGGTTGACAGGGTTTGAAGGCTACACCTTC.

The V and J genes are TRBV29-1 and TRBJ2-3; the D call may be TRBD1 or TRBD2 (6 bases each). V lost 7 bases to trimming and J lost 2 bases, with 13 bases between them. The CDR3 loop spans 13 amino acids. Germline CDR1 is SQVTM and CDR2 is ANQGSEA. CDR3 DNA: TGCAGCGGGAGGGGGGTCCTCACAGATACGCAGTATTTT. Translation gives CSGRGVLTDTQYF.

The V and J genes are TRBV6-1 and TRBJ2-7; maybe TRBD2 (6 bases). The CDR3 consists of 14 residues. Per germline, CDR1 MNHNS and CDR2 SASEGT. V shed 4 bases and J shed 6 bases, with 16 bases lying between them. The CDR3 loop is CASSGAGRPIEQYF. The CDR3 bases are TGTGCCAGCAGTGGGGCGGGACGACCCATCGAGCAGTACTTC.

The CDR3 spells CASSEWGTYEQYF. DNA of the CDR3: TGTGCCAGCAGTGAATGGGGGACCTACGAGCAGTACTTC. V is TRBV25-1 and J is TRBJ2-7; either TRBD1 or TRBD2 may supply D (5 bases each). CDR1 and CDR2 (germline): MGHDK, SYGVNS. This CDR3 has 13 residues. Trimming shortened V by 1 base and J by 2 bases, and 6 bases separated the two germline ends.

A word on this clone: This sample also contains other DNA sequences that code for the same CDR3. The chain recombines TRBV19 with TRBJ2-3; maybe TRBD2 (5 bases). Germline assignment: CDR1 LNHDA and CDR2 SQIVND (reference sequence). V lost 2 bases to trimming and J lost 0 bases, with 6 bases between them. The CDR3 is 14 amino acids. CDR3 loop: CASSIRTSTDTQYF. The CDR3 coding sequence is TGTGCCAGTAGTATAAGGACTAGCACAGATACGCAGTATTTT.

The chain is built from TRBV5-1 and TRBJ2-3; D remains ambiguous. Germline assignment: CDR1 SGHRS and CDR2 YFSETQ. CDR3 length: 13 amino acids. Trimming left V 0 bases short and J 10 bases short, with 12 bases between. In DNA, the CDR3 is TGCGCCAGCAGCTTGGAGGCGATTACTGCGCAGTATTTT. Translation gives CASSLEAITAQYF.

The chain recombines TRBV28 with TRBJ2-4; D remains ambiguous. The CDR3 runs to 18 residues. Trimming stripped 6 bases from V and 0 bases from J, with 21 bases between. Germline CDR1 MDHEN, CDR2 SYDVKM. CDR3 in amino acids: CASSTWSPLQVAKNIQYF. The CDR3 region has the DNA TGTGCCAGCAGCACTTGGTCCCCACTCCAGGTAGCCAAAAACATTCAGTACTTC.

The chain is built from TRBV9 and TRBJ2-1; TRBD1 is a possible D gene (6 bases). Germline values: CDR1 SGDLS, CDR2 YYNGEE. The V end lost 0 bases, the J end lost 5 bases, and 9 bases lay between the germline ends. This CDR3 contains 14 residues. The CDR3 here is CASSVARQDNEQFF. CDR3 sequence (DNA): TGTGCCAGCAGCGTAGCTAGACAGGACAATGAGCAGTTCTTC.

The chain joins TRBV2 to TRBJ1-1, with D unresolved. The germline CDR1 and CDR2 sequences are SNHLY and FYNNEI. The CDR3 is made up of 14 amino acids. Between the trimmed V and J ends, which lost 3 bases and 5 bases, there was a span of 13 bases. The CDR3 DNA reads TGTGCCAGCAGTGATGGTCAGACCGGGACTGAAGCTTTCTTT. Its protein is CASSDGQTGTEAFF.

The genes are TRBV5-1 and TRBJ2-6; a weak D match, TRBD2 (5 bases). CDR1 is SGHRS, CDR2 YFSETQ, per germline. V shed 1 base and J shed 3 bases, with 11 bases lying between them. The CDR3 covers 16 residues. CDR3 residues: CASSLSGTDGANVLTF. The CDR3 DNA is TGCGCCAGCAGCTTGTCGGGAACCGATGGGGCCAACGTCCTGACTTTC.

This clone has a single count. The V call is TRBV10-1, the J call TRBJ2-3; TRBD2 agrees at 8 bases. CDR3 length: 17 amino acids. Germline V gene sequence: CDR1 WNHNN, CDR2 SYGVQD (reference sequence). V shed 0 bases, J shed 3 bases, and the junction held 8 bases outside the gene matches. CDR3 bases: TGCGCCAGCAGTGAGTCGAGATCCAGCGGGAGTACAGATACGCAGTATTTT. As protein: CASSESRSSGSTDTQYF.

Details on this clone: Within the sample, other DNA sequences also encode this same CDR3. This chain connects TRBV2 to TRBJ1-3; D is uncertain. Trimming stripped 4 bases from V and 3 bases from J, with 1 base between. Germline V CDR1 and CDR2: SNHLY, FYNNEI. The CDR3 contains 11 residues. CDR3 in amino acids: CASSVGNTIYF. Here the CDR3 DNA reads TGTGCCAGCAGTGTTGGAAACACCATATATTTT. Variable domain in full (rest from reference TRBV2 and TRBJ1-3): EPEVTQTPSHQVTQMGQEVILRCVPISNHLYFYWYRQILGQKVEFLVSFYNNEISEKSEIFDDQFSVERPDGSNFTLKIRSTKLEDSAMYFCASSVGNTIYFGEGSWLTVV.

The rearrangement uses TRBV5-1 and TRBJ2-7, with D hard to call. The CDR3 has 15 residues. Per germline, CDR1 SGHRS and CDR2 YFSETQ. The V gene lost 4 bases and the J gene lost 2 bases, with 16 bases spanning the gap. CDR3 DNA sequence: TGCGCCAGCAGCGTCTCCCTAAAGGGAACCTACGAGCAGTACTTC. It codes for CASSVSLKGTYEQYF.

This sequence joins TRBV9 and TRBJ2-5; unclear D gene. Germline V gives CDR1 SGDLS, CDR2 YYNGEE. This CDR3 contains 16 residues. V gave up 2 bases and J gave up 0 bases, with 14 bases separating them. The CDR3 DNA follows: TGTGCCAGCAGCGTCTCCCCTGACAAAGACCAAGAGACCCAGTACTTC. It codes for CASSVSPDKDQETQYF.

V and J are TRBV29-1 and TRBJ2-1; TRBD2 agrees at 9 bases. Losses at the gene ends were 7 bases for V and 9 bases for J; bases not matched to a gene: 13. The germline gives CDR1 SQVTM, CDR2 ANQGSEA. The CDR3 runs to 14 residues. The CDR3 DNA reads TGCAGCGCTCCTCCATCTAGCGGGGTGGTTGAGCAGTTCTTC. Its translation is CSAPPSSGVVEQFF.

For this clone: The same CDR3 can be traced to other DNA sequences in this sample. The chain couples TRBV18 to TRBJ2-7, with 11 bases lining up with TRBD1. CDR1 KGHSH and CDR2 LQKENI come from the germline V gene. The CDR3 is 13 amino acids. The trim removed 4 bases at V and 7 bases at J, leaving 3 bases unmatched. In DNA form, the CDR3 reads TGTGCCAGCTCACAGGGACAGGGGGGTGAGCAGTACTTC. This encodes CASSQGQGGEQYF.

The chain recombines TRBV29-1 with TRBJ2-1, with D unresolved. This CDR3 is built from 9 residues. Trimming removed 3 bases at V and 9 bases at J, with 3 bases between. The V gene's germline CDR1 is SQVTM and CDR2 ANQGSEA. As DNA, the CDR3 is TGCAGCGTTGAGAGTGAGCAGTTCTTC. It translates to CSVESEQFF.

The V and J genes are TRBV7-2 and TRBJ2-7; no clear D. V dropped 1 base and J dropped 0 bases, with 10 bases sitting between them. This CDR3 region has 15 residues. Germline CDR1 and CDR2: SGHTA and FQGNSA. The CDR3 coding sequence is TGTGCCAGCAGCTTAGTACCTCTTAACTCCTACGAGCAGTACTTC. Its translation: CASSLVPLNSYEQYF. Together with reference TRBV7-2 and TRBJ2-7, the CDR3 gives the full variable domain: GAGVSQSPSNKVTEKGKDVELRCDPISGHTALYWYRQSLGQGLEFLIYFQGNSAPDKSGLPSDRFSAERTGGSVSTLTIQRTQQEDSAVYLCASSLVPLNSYEQYFGPGTRLTVT.